This TCR beta chain stems from a study of blood T cells in healthy people across ages. Study information: Per two T cells, about one barcoded beta molecule was captured through template switching.

For this clonotype: Its matching antigen is unknown.

Deletions cut 7 bases from V and 1 base from J, with 15 bases between. CDR1 is MDHEN, CDR2 SYDVKM, per germline. This CDR3 is built from 15 residues. A second PCR, run for about 7 to 11 cycles, used a sample-barcoded 5' primer plus a J-beta primer mix. TCRdb reprocessed the 5' RACE reads via MiXCR and lists one record per CDR3 protein. The repertoire has approximately 1.5 million distinct CDR3 sequences, roughly two fifths of them found once; the top ten carry approximately 4%. Study-wide results and limits: The recorded TCR beta diversity per million T cells decreased in a roughly linear manner with age. Nothing was known about donor CMV status, and this possibly confounded expanded clonotype changes.

This TCR derives from a woman aged 18 to 35 in good health. The sample comprised blood. The J gene is TRBJ2-3, the V gene TRBV28; possibly TRBD2 for D (6 bases). Here the CDR3 reads CASNRGTGRTDTQYF. As DNA, the CDR3 is TGTGCCAGCAATAGAGGGACTGGACGCACAGATACGCAGTATTTT.